These 29 T cell receptor beta chains were all obtained from the same sample, sequenced in a study of identifying expanded T cells in peripheral blood. The table came from immunoSEQ multiplex PCR; TCRdb's copy has only in-frame clones and leaves some out. The sample yields some 96,000 clones, around 90% seen once. The sample consisted of blood. The receptors shown here come from a person between 18 and 70 years old in good health.

As DNA, the CDR3 is TGTGCCAGCAGCCCAACTCAGGGGGCAGGGGGAAACACCATATATTTT. Protein: CASSPTQGAGGNTIYF. The V gene is TRBV7-9, the J gene TRBJ1-3; 8 bases agree with TRBD1. The germline V gene encodes CDR1 SEHNR and CDR2 FQNEAQ (reference sequence). The length of the CDR3 is 16 residues. J lost 4 bases, V lost 5 bases, and 10 bases had no gene match.

The J gene is TRBJ1-2, the V gene TRBV10-3; perhaps TRBD1 as D (5 bases). The germline V gene has CDR1 ENHRY and CDR2 SYGVKD. Deletions cut 6 bases from V and 6 bases from J, with 20 bases between. This CDR3 contains 15 residues. The CDR3: CAIREVEGSGNGYTF. CDR3 coding DNA: TGTGCCATCAGGGAGGTCGAGGGGTCAGGGAATGGCTACACCTTC.

The chain has TRBV27 and TRBJ2-1; TRBD1 might be the D (6 bases). From germline, CDR1 is MNHEY and CDR2 SMNVEV (reference sequence). V was pared by 6 bases and J by 5 bases, with 8 bases between. CDR3 length: 12 residues. CDR3 in amino acids: CASRDRNNEQFF. In DNA, the CDR3 is TGTGCCAGCAGGGACAGAAACAATGAGCAGTTCTTC.

The rearrangement joins TRBV19 to TRBJ2-2; D perhaps matches TRBD1 (6 bases). This CDR3 is 13 amino acids long. Per germline, CDR1 LNHDA and CDR2 SQIVND (reference sequence). Trimming left V 2 bases short and J 7 bases short, with 8 bases between. CDR3 sequence reads: CASSIIRGGELFF. In nucleotides, the CDR3 is TGTGCCAGTAGTATAATCAGGGGCGGGGAGCTGTTTTTT.

J is TRBJ1-1 and V is TRBV10-3; a possible D gene is TRBD1 (6 bases). The CDR3 loop spans 13 amino acids. Trimming took 8 bases from V and 1 from J, leaving 11 bases between them. Germline CDR1 is ENHRY and CDR2 is SYGVKD. In DNA form, the CDR3 reads TGTGCCATCCTCCGGGACAAGAACACTGAAGCTTTCTTT. Its translation: CAILRDKNTEAFF.

The CDR3 spells CASSLYREPYEQYF. The CDR3 DNA sequence: TGTGCCAGCAGCCTGTACAGGGAGCCCTACGAGCAGTACTTC. The V and J genes are TRBV7-6 and TRBJ2-7, with D perhaps matching TRBD1 (6 bases). V was shortened by 5 bases and J by 2 bases, with 13 bases between the two germline ends. CDR1 SGHVS and CDR2 FNYEAQ come from the germline V gene. The CDR3 contains 14 residues.

This chain uses TRBV19 with TRBJ1-1; D perhaps matches TRBD1 (6 bases). Germline-derived CDR1 and CDR2 are LNHDA and SQIVND (reference sequence). The CDR3 totals 12 residues. V shed 7 bases and J shed 10 bases, with 16 bases lying between them. This CDR3 is CASMGAGYRAFF. CDR3 DNA sequence: TGTGCCAGTATGGGGGCCGGGTACCGAGCTTTCTTT. Supplemented by reference TRBV19 and TRBJ1-1, the full variable domain reads DGGITQSPKYLFRKEGQNVTLSCEQNLNHDAMYWYRQDPGQGLRLIYYSQIVNDFQKGDIAEGYSVSREKKESFPLTVTSAQKNPTAFYLCASMGAGYRAFFGQGTRLTVV.

The chain uses TRBV2 and TRBJ2-3; no definite D call. Trimming stripped 6 bases from V and 3 bases from J, with 4 bases between. Germline V gene lookup returns CDR1 SNHLY and CDR2 FYNNEI. The length of the CDR3 is 11 residues. The CDR3 DNA reads as TGTGCCAGCAGACCGACAGATACGCAGTATTTT. Translation gives CASRPTDTQYF.

The chain carries TRBV2 and TRBJ1-6; possible D gene TRBD1, 5 bases. Trimming removed 4 bases at V and 7 bases at J, with 11 bases between. The CDR3 extends over 14 amino acids. The germline gives CDR1 SNHLY, CDR2 FYNNEI. The CDR3 reads CASSATDVNSPLHF. As DNA, the CDR3 is TGTGCCAGCAGTGCGACAGATGTGAATTCACCCCTCCACTTT. Filled out from reference TRBV2 and TRBJ1-6, the complete variable domain reads EPEVTQTPSHQVTQMGQEVILRCVPISNHLYFYWYRQILGQKVEFLVSFYNNEISEKSEIFDDQFSVERPDGSNFTLKIRSTKLEDSAMYFCASSATDVNSPLHFGNGTRLTVT.

The V gene is TRBV30, the J gene TRBJ1-1, with D maybe TRBD1 (6 bases). Trimming stripped 0 bases from V and 4 bases from J, with 9 bases between. Per germline, CDR1 GTSNPN and CDR2 SVGIG (reference sequence). This CDR3 spans 13 amino acids. The CDR3 loop is CAWSVEGGTEAFF. In nucleotides, the CDR3 is TGTGCCTGGAGTGTGGAAGGGGGCACTGAAGCTTTCTTT.

This clone was picked up one time. The J gene is TRBJ2-2, the V gene TRBV9; D assignment may be TRBD1 or TRBD2 (5 bases each). V was cut by 6 bases and J by 1 base, with 16 bases left in between. Germline assignment: CDR1 SGDLS and CDR2 YYNGEE. The CDR3 has 16 amino acids. The CDR3, as DNA: TGTGCCAGCACCAAACCGGGACCCTTGAACACCGGGGAGCTGTTTTTT. This encodes CASTKPGPLNTGELFF.

The CDR3: CASSQPPGQGSDQPQHF. The CDR3 DNA reads TGCGCCAGCAGCCAACCCCCGGGACAGGGTTCCGATCAGCCCCAGCATTTT. This sequence joins TRBV4-1 and TRBJ1-5; TRBD1 matches at 9 bases. The CDR3 is 17 residues long. Looked up from germline, CDR1 is MGHRA and CDR2 is YSYEKL. J was trimmed by 5 bases and V by 2 bases; bases with no gene match: 10.

In this sample, this clone turned up once. V is TRBV7-6 and J is TRBJ1-1; no clear D. CDR3 length: 13 amino acids. The V gene lost 1 base and the J gene lost 10 bases, with 13 bases spanning the gap. Germline CDR1 and CDR2: SGHVS and FNYEAQ. This chain's CDR3 is CASSLGHESRAFF. In nucleotides, the CDR3 is TGTGCCAGCAGCTTAGGACATGAATCGCGAGCTTTCTTT.

The V call is TRBV5-1, the J call TRBJ2-1, with D perhaps matching TRBD1 or TRBD2 (5 bases each). Germline loops: CDR1 SGHRS, CDR2 YFSETQ. The germline V and J ends were trimmed by 2 bases and 7 bases, with 16 bases remaining between them. The CDR3 extends over 15 amino acids. The CDR3 loop reads CASSLVRDRRNEQFF. CDR3 DNA: TGCGCCAGCAGCTTAGTTCGGGACCGGAGGAATGAGCAGTTCTTC.

V gene TRBV2 combines with J gene TRBJ1-2; 7 bases are a match to TRBD1. Germline CDR1 reads SNHLY; CDR2 reads FYNNEI. This CDR3 spans 15 amino acids. V was clipped by 3 bases and J by 6 bases; unmatched bases: 10. The CDR3 loop reads CASSEAAGGRDGYTF. The CDR3, as DNA: TGTGCCAGCAGTGAGGCGGCAGGGGGTCGAGATGGCTACACCTTC.

This chain joins TRBV25-1 and TRBJ1-1, with D perhaps TRBD1 (5 bases). Germline V gene sequence: CDR1 MGHDK, CDR2 SYGVNS. V was clipped by 7 bases and J by 1 base, with 13 bases between them. The CDR3 totals 14 residues. DNA for the CDR3: TGTGCCAGCAACCCCTGGGGGGGGAACACTGAAGCTTTCTTT. Its translation: CASNPWGGNTEAFF.

The genes are TRBV6-1 and TRBJ1-2; D may be TRBD1 (6 bases). The CDR3 runs 13 residues. Germline V CDR1 and CDR2: MNHNS, SASEGT. Between the trimmed V and J ends, which lost 6 bases and 4 bases, there was a span of 12 bases. CDR3 bases: TGTGCCAGCAGGGACAGTGGGAGCTATGGCTACACCTTC. It translates to CASRDSGSYGYTF.

V and J are TRBV7-6 and TRBJ2-3; D assignment may be TRBD1 or TRBD2 (5 bases each). CDR1 SGHVS and CDR2 FNYEAQ come from the germline V gene. Trimming removed 5 bases at V and 8 bases at J, with 14 bases between. This CDR3 contains 13 residues. The CDR3 is CASSEDPRGTQYF. CDR3 bases: TGTGCCAGCAGCGAGGACCCGAGGGGTACGCAGTATTTT.

This chain connects TRBV2 to TRBJ2-5; 9 bases are shared with TRBD2. J gave up 5 bases and V 6 bases, and 10 bases lay outside the gene matches. The CDR3 runs to 15 residues. Germline V CDR1 and CDR2: SNHLY, FYNNEI. CDR3 in DNA: TGTGCCAGCAGCCAGGGACTAGCCCAGACGGAGACCCAGTACTTC. Its translation: CASSQGLAQTETQYF. Looking up the rest from reference TRBV2 and TRBJ2-5 gives the full variable domain: EPEVTQTPSHQVTQMGQEVILRCVPISNHLYFYWYRQILGQKVEFLVSFYNNEISEKSEIFDDQFSVERPDGSNFTLKIRSTKLEDSAMYFCASSQGLAQTETQYFGPGTRLLVL.

The chain employs TRBV2 and TRBJ1-1; 10 bases map to TRBD1. The CDR3 consists of 15 residues. Germline-derived CDR1 and CDR2 are SNHLY and FYNNEI. V lost 6 bases, J lost 4 bases, and 8 bases stayed unmatched. The CDR3 DNA is TGTGCCAGCAGGACGACTGGACAGGGGGGCACTGAAGCTTTCTTT. It codes for CASRTTGQGGTEAFF.

This clone has a single count. This chain links TRBV7-2 with TRBJ1-4, with no clear D. The V and J ends lost 4 bases and 5 bases respectively, with 11 bases between them. This CDR3 contains 14 residues. CDR1 is SGHTA, CDR2 FQGNSA, per germline. The CDR3 sequence: CASSSGSHNEKLFF. CDR3 in DNA: TGTGCCAGCAGCTCCGGGAGTCACAATGAAAAACTGTTTTTT. Full variable domain (rest looked up from reference TRBV7-2 and TRBJ1-4): GAGVSQSPSNKVTEKGKDVELRCDPISGHTALYWYRQSLGQGLEFLIYFQGNSAPDKSGLPSDRFSAERTGGSVSTLTIQRTQQEDSAVYLCASSSGSHNEKLFFGSGTQLSVL.

The chain uses TRBV4-1 and TRBJ1-2; tentative D call: TRBD1 (5 bases). The germline V and J ends were trimmed by 6 bases and 0 bases, with 17 bases remaining between them. CDR3 length: 16 amino acids. The germline V gene encodes CDR1 MGHRA and CDR2 YSYEKL. The CDR3 spells CASRVDGEGANYGYTF. The CDR3 coding sequence is TGCGCCAGCAGAGTCGACGGGGAAGGGGCTAACTATGGCTACACCTTC.

The chain carries TRBV5-1 and TRBJ1-1, with a tentative D call TRBD1 (6 bases). V was clipped by 0 bases and J by 6 bases, with 15 bases between them. The germline gives CDR1 SGHRS, CDR2 YFSETQ. There are 15 residues in the CDR3. The CDR3 DNA follows: TGCGCCAGCAGCTTGGTTCAGGGGTGGACGGCTGAAGCTTTCTTT. Translating it yields CASSLVQGWTAEAFF. The full variable domain, its missing parts supplied by reference TRBV5-1 and TRBJ1-1, is KAGVTQTPRYLIKTRGQQVTLSCSPISGHRSVSWYQQTPGQGLQFLFEYFSETQRNKGNFPGRFSGRQFSNSRSEMNVSTLELGDSALYLCASSLVQGWTAEAFFGQGTRLTVV.

The rearrangement links TRBV5-1 to TRBJ1-1; D is unclear. Trimming took 1 base from V and 4 from J, leaving 5 bases between them. The CDR3 consists of 12 residues. Germline CDR1 SGHRS, CDR2 YFSETQ. The CDR3 DNA follows: TGCGCCAGCAGCTTGAGTTTCACTGAAGCTTTCTTT. The encoded protein is CASSLSFTEAFF.

This clone has only one observation. This chain joins TRBV9 and TRBJ2-7; unclear D gene. CDR1 and CDR2 (germline): SGDLS, YYNGEE. The CDR3 is 14 residues long. The V gene lost 3 bases and the J gene lost 2 bases, with 12 bases spanning the gap. The CDR3 is CASSDSNSPYEQYF. CDR3 sequence (DNA): TGTGCCAGCAGCGATAGTAACAGTCCCTACGAGCAGTACTTC.

V is TRBV7-8 and J is TRBJ1-2; tentative D call: TRBD1 (5 bases). The ends were cut back, 4 bases at V and 7 bases at J, with 22 bases in the middle. CDR3 size: 16 residues. In germline, CDR1 is SGHVS, CDR2 FQNEAQ. CDR3: CASSSKRDGFIGGYTF. The CDR3 DNA sequence: TGTGCCAGCAGCTCGAAGAGGGACGGGTTTATTGGTGGCTACACCTTC.

This clone has just a few counts. This chain links TRBV15 with TRBJ1-1; no reliable D call. The germline V gene encodes CDR1 LNHNV and CDR2 YYDKDF (reference sequence). The CDR3 extends over 13 amino acids. Trimming removed 4 bases at V and 3 bases at J, with 9 bases between. The CDR3 DNA follows: TGTGCCACCAGCACCCAGCGTGACACTGAAGCTTTCTTT. It specifies CATSTQRDTEAFF.

V and J are TRBV15 and TRBJ2-1; TRBD1 agrees at 8 bases. Per the germline V gene, CDR1 is LNHNV and CDR2 is YYDKDF (reference sequence). The CDR3 consists of 18 residues. V lost 0 bases, J lost 7 bases, and 14 bases stayed unmatched. CDR3 sequence (DNA): TGTGCCACCAGCAGAGATCCCTACGAGGCAGGGGGCAGGAATGAGCAGTTCTTC. Protein sequence: CATSRDPYEAGGRNEQFF.

The V gene is TRBV18, the J gene TRBJ1-4; TRBD1 aligns across 7 bases. J gave up 8 bases and V 3 bases, and 12 bases lay outside the gene matches. Germline values: CDR1 KGHSH, CDR2 LQKENI. The CDR3 is 16 amino acids. CDR3 nucleotides: TGTGCCAGCTCACCTCGGGGGGGGACAGATGGCGAAAAACTGTTTTTT. This codes for CASSPRGGTDGEKLFF.